The clone carrying this T cell receptor beta chain was found a few times. This CDR3 comprises 14 residues. Germline lookup yields CDR1 LNHNV and CDR2 YYDKDF (reference sequence). The V segment lost 0 bases and the J segment 5 bases; nucleotides outside the gene matches: 3. This record belongs to a study of CDR3 diversity in severe acne. From the PCR reads, TCRdb called clonotypes with MiXCR, one entry per CDR3 protein. The sample lists under 95,000 distinct CDR3 sequences, around half seen once, with 10% in the top ten. The rearrangement links TRBV15 to TRBJ2-5; TRBD1 matches at 7 bases. Sequencing input: blood. This sequence was found in a male donor in good health, serving as a control. CDR3: CATSREGGWETQYF. The CDR3 DNA sequence: TGTGCCACCAGCAGAGAAGGGGGCTGGGAGACCCAGTACTTC.